What follows are 29 T cell receptor beta chains derived from one specimen sequenced in a study of T-cell memory formation after mild COVID-19. TCRdb itself ran the 5' RACE reads through MiXCR, one entry per CDR3 protein. Here the sample spans fewer than 250,000 distinct CDR3 sequences, 25% to 35% being singletons. Material: PBMCs or a T cell subset sorted from them (not recorded which). The receptor source for this set is an adult woman who had mild COVID-19 (a few samples of this study predate the infection). Cell type and time point are not known.

This clonotype turned up a few times. The chain couples TRBV16 to TRBJ1-5; D is ambiguous. Germline V gene data show CDR1 as KGHSY and CDR2 as FQNENV. V lost 0 bases to trimming and J lost 7 bases, with 10 bases between them. The CDR3 is 14 residues long. CDR3 sequence: CASSQSAWGQPQHF. CDR3 nucleotide sequence: TGTGCCAGCAGCCAATCGGCCTGGGGACAGCCCCAGCATTTT.

J is TRBJ2-7 and V is TRBV5-1; D call uncertain. Between the trimmed V and J ends, which lost 0 bases and 5 bases, there was a span of 12 bases. This CDR3 region has 14 residues. Looked up from germline, CDR1 is SGHRS and CDR2 is YFSETQ. CDR3 protein: CASSLDTPGDEQYF. DNA for the CDR3: TGCGCCAGCAGCTTGGACACCCCGGGCGACGAGCAGTACTTC.

This rearrangement joins TRBV11-2 to TRBJ2-1, with TRBD2 matching over 10 bases. There are 18 residues in the CDR3. Germline V gives CDR1 SGHAT, CDR2 FQNNGV. The V segment lost 3 bases and the J segment 5 bases; nucleotides outside the gene matches: 13. CDR3 in DNA: TGTGCCAGCAGCTTCGATCCTAGCGGGAGTAATCCCCACAATGAGCAGTTCTTC. Amino acid sequence: CASSFDPSGSNPHNEQFF.

This clonotype has more than one count but fewer than ten. V usage is TRBV6-2 or TRBV6-3 and J usage is TRBJ1-1; D gene uncertain. The length of the CDR3 is 12 residues. Trimming left V 2 bases short and J 8 bases short, with 9 bases between. CDR1 and CDR2 (germline): MNHEY, SVGEGT. As DNA, the CDR3 is TGTGCCAGCAGTTACGGGAATAGGGAAGCTTTCTTT. This gives the protein CASSYGNREAFF.

V is TRBV7-6 and J is TRBJ1-1; D perhaps matches TRBD1 (6 bases). The CDR3 is 14 amino acids. Per the germline V gene, CDR1 is SGHVS and CDR2 is FNYEAQ. Deletions cut 5 bases from V and 4 bases from J, with 14 bases between. The CDR3 loop is CASSLQGPSTEAFF. The CDR3 DNA is TGTGCCAGCAGCCTTCAGGGGCCTAGCACTGAAGCTTTCTTT. The full variable domain, in which reference TRBV7-6 and TRBJ1-1 provide the parts outside the CDR3, is GAGVSQSPRYKVTKRGQDVALRCDPISGHVSLYWYRQALGQGPEFLTYFNYEAQQDKSGLPNDRFSAERPEGSISTLTIQRTEQRDSAMYRCASSLQGPSTEAFFGQGTRLTVV.

The rearrangement links TRBV25-1 to TRBJ2-7; the match to TRBD1 covers 10 bases. CDR3 size: 14 residues. Germline assignment: CDR1 MGHDK and CDR2 SYGVNS. Trimming took 6 bases from V and 9 from J; bases not matched to a gene: 11. Here the CDR3 reads CASRPRDRGLGQYF. CDR3 DNA sequence: TGTGCCAGCAGACCCCGGGACAGGGGCCTAGGGCAGTACTTC.

This clonotype turned up a few times. DNA of the CDR3: TGTGCCAGCAGCGGGACAGACTTCATGAACACTGAAGCTTTCTTT. It specifies CASSGTDFMNTEAFF. The genes are TRBV9 and TRBJ1-1, with a possible D match to TRBD1 (6 bases). The germline gives CDR1 SGDLS, CDR2 YYNGEE. The CDR3 length is 15 residues. Trimming stripped 3 bases from V and 0 bases from J, with 12 bases between.

This CDR3 reads CSARVSNQPQHF. The DNA of the CDR3 is TGCAGTGCTAGAGTAAGCAATCAGCCCCAGCATTTT. V and J are TRBV20-1 and TRBJ1-5, with D unclear. Germline values: CDR1 DFQATT, CDR2 SNEGSKA (reference sequence). V was shortened by 1 base and J by 1 base, with 2 bases between the two germline ends. The length of the CDR3 is 12 residues.

This clonotype was seen a few times. The chain carries TRBV12-3 or TRBV12-4 and TRBJ2-2; D ambiguous. The CDR3 consists of 15 residues. The V end was cut by 1 base, the J end by 5 bases, with 11 bases between. CDR3 sequence (DNA): TGTGCCAGCAGTTTAGGATCCCCTGGGACCGGGGAGCTGTTTTTT. Protein sequence: CASSLGSPGTGELFF.

This clonotype appeared a few times. This sequence joins TRBV4-1 and TRBJ2-7, with 7 bases lining up with TRBD1. From germline, CDR1 is MGHRA and CDR2 YSYEKL. This CDR3 spans 16 amino acids. J lost 1 base, V lost 0 bases, and 6 bases had no gene match. DNA for the CDR3: TGCGCCAGCAGCCAAGATCAGGCAGGGGGTTCCTACGAGCAGTACTTC. Amino acids: CASSQDQAGGSYEQYF.

This clonotype has just a few counts. The chain combines TRBV7-3 with TRBJ2-7, with TRBD1 as a possible D gene (5 bases). Germline lookup yields CDR1 SGHTA and CDR2 FQGTGA. The CDR3 extends over 15 amino acids. Trimming took 5 bases from V and 2 from J, leaving 16 bases between them. The CDR3 sequence is CASSPREGVTYEQYF. In nucleotides, the CDR3 is TGTGCCAGCAGCCCCCGTGAAGGGGTTACCTACGAGCAGTACTTC.

This chain connects TRBV12-3 or TRBV12-4 to TRBJ2-7; 9 bases fit TRBD1. Trimming at V came to 5 bases and at J to 2 bases, leaving 16 bases not matched to a gene. This CDR3 spans 18 amino acids. CDR3 sequence reads: CASSPGRPGTGQAYEQYF. CDR3 nucleotide sequence: TGTGCCAGCAGTCCAGGCAGGCCCGGGACAGGGCAAGCCTACGAGCAGTACTTC.

This rearrangement joins TRBV7-9 to TRBJ1-1; D is unresolved. The CDR3 is 15 residues long. The V end was cut by 5 bases, the J end by 1 base, with 14 bases between. Germline V gives CDR1 SEHNR, CDR2 FQNEAQ (reference sequence). CDR3 nucleotides: TGTGCCAGCAGCCCTAACCAACACAGGAACACTGAAGCTTTCTTT. Translated, it gives CASSPNQHRNTEAFF.

This clonotype was counted a few times. The V and J genes are TRBV2 and TRBJ2-7; D is possibly TRBD2 (6 bases). The CDR3 has 15 residues. The germline V and J ends were trimmed by 5 bases and 2 bases, with 16 bases remaining between them. Per germline, CDR1 SNHLY and CDR2 FYNNEI. The CDR3 nucleotides are TGTGCCAGCAGTAACGAGCGGACTAACCCCTACGAGCAGTACTTC. This codes for CASSNERTNPYEQYF.

The V call is TRBV25-1, the J call TRBJ1-2; no clear D. Germline values: CDR1 MGHDK, CDR2 SYGVNS. CDR3 length: 11 residues. The V end was cut by 5 bases, the J end by 5 bases, with 6 bases between. CDR3 loop: CASSNGYGYTF. The DNA of the CDR3 is TGTGCCAGCAGTAACGGATATGGCTACACCTTC.

The V call is TRBV14, the J call TRBJ1-3; 9 bases match TRBD1. Looked up from germline, CDR1 is SGHDN and CDR2 is FVKESK. This CDR3 region has 16 residues. Germline trimming cut 1 base from V and 2 bases from J; bases unmatched to any gene: 3. The chain's CDR3 is CASSQAGTGPGNTIYF. CDR3 sequence (DNA): TGTGCCAGCAGCCAAGCAGGGACAGGGCCTGGAAACACCATATATTTT.

Only a few counts were recorded for this clonotype. V is TRBV12-3 or TRBV12-4 and J is TRBJ2-1; D tentatively reads TRBD1 or TRBD2 (5 bases each). Trimming took off 4 bases at V and 9 bases at J, with 13 bases between the two ends. The CDR3 has 13 amino acids. The CDR3 region is CASSSGNRGEQFF. The CDR3 DNA sequence: TGTGCCAGCAGTTCCGGGAATAGGGGTGAGCAGTTCTTC.

This chain links TRBV19 with TRBJ2-3; 8 bases fit TRBD1. Germline V gene lookup returns CDR1 LNHDA and CDR2 SQIVND (reference sequence). V lost 1 base to trimming and J lost 0 bases; unmatched junction nucleotides: 0. The CDR3 is 15 amino acids. The DNA for the CDR3 is TGTGCCAGTAGTATAGGACAGGGGAGCACAGATACGCAGTATTTT. It codes for CASSIGQGSTDTQYF.

The chain recombines TRBV5-6 with TRBJ2-5, with D perhaps being TRBD1 or TRBD2 (5 bases each). Germline lookup yields CDR1 SGHDT and CDR2 YYEEEE. With 4 bases removed from V and 4 bases from J, the gap between germline ends came to 17 bases. The CDR3 has 15 residues. The CDR3 protein is CASSAAGAGGETQYF. In DNA, the CDR3 is TGTGCCAGCAGCGCTGCCGGGGCCGGTGGAGAGACCCAGTACTTC.

The rearrangement links TRBV7-3 to TRBJ2-7, with a possible D match to TRBD2 (5 bases). The CDR3 extends over 15 amino acids. Trimming cost V 0 bases and J 1 base, with 10 bases left between them. Germline V gene lookup returns CDR1 SGHTA and CDR2 FQGTGA. The CDR3: CASSLTREKSYEQYF. DNA for the CDR3: TGTGCCAGCAGCTTAACACGGGAAAAGTCCTACGAGCAGTACTTC.

The rearrangement uses TRBV6-5 and TRBJ1-3; the D gene is possibly TRBD1 (6 bases). The CDR3 contains 16 residues. Per the germline V gene, CDR1 is MNHEY and CDR2 is SVGAGI. Trimming cost V 6 bases and J 3 bases, with 18 bases left between them. CDR3 coding DNA: TGTGCCAGCAGATCCCCGACCGGGGGCAGTGGAAACACCATATATTTT. Residues: CASRSPTGGSGNTIYF.

The V gene is TRBV4-1, the J gene TRBJ1-3; 7 bases are shared with TRBD1. Trimming cost V 3 bases and J 0 bases; bases outside gene matches: 11. The CDR3 consists of 18 residues. CDR1 and CDR2 (germline): MGHRA, YSYEKL. The CDR3 DNA is TGCGCCAGCAGCCATGCCCCGCTGGGGACAGCCTCTGGAAACACCATATATTTT. Translating it yields CASSHAPLGTASGNTIYF.

J is TRBJ1-2 and V is TRBV2; TRBD1 matches at 10 bases. The germline V gene has CDR1 SNHLY and CDR2 FYNNEI. V was clipped by 7 bases and J by 6 bases; unmatched bases: 14. CDR3 length: 16 amino acids. This CDR3 reads CASMASRTGGGNGYTF. The CDR3 DNA follows: TGTGCCAGCATGGCCTCGCGGACAGGGGGGGGCAATGGCTACACCTTC. The variable domain in full, completed from reference TRBV2 and TRBJ1-2, reads EPEVTQTPSHQVTQMGQEVILRCVPISNHLYFYWYRQILGQKVEFLVSFYNNEISEKSEIFDDQFSVERPDGSNFTLKIRSTKLEDSAMYFCASMASRTGGGNGYTFGSGTRLTVV.

This sequence joins TRBV5-4 and TRBJ2-7; a weak D match, TRBD2 (6 bases). The length of the CDR3 is 15 residues. The V and J ends lost 4 bases and 4 bases respectively, with 18 bases between them. Germline assignment: CDR1 SGHNT and CDR2 YYREEE (reference sequence). CDR3 DNA sequence: TGTGCCAGCAGCGGGTACACGGGGGTCCGGTACGAGCAGTACTTC. It yields the protein CASSGYTGVRYEQYF.

This clonotype was observed a handful of times. The rearrangement links TRBV15 to TRBJ2-1; D call uncertain. The CDR3 extends over 17 amino acids. Per the germline V gene, CDR1 is LNHNV and CDR2 is YYDKDF (reference sequence). Trimming took off 0 bases at V and 3 bases at J, with 15 bases between the two ends. The CDR3, as DNA: TGTGCCACCAGCAGAGATCGGTTTGCCCGATTCTACAATGAGCAGTTCTTC. Translated, it gives CATSRDRFARFYNEQFF.

There are many counts of this clonotype. The chain links TRBV14 to TRBJ2-3; no firm D call. The CDR3 is 17 amino acids. Trimming stripped 5 bases from V and 8 bases from J, with 26 bases between. Germline V gene data show CDR1 as SGHDN and CDR2 as FVKESK. CDR3 in DNA: TGTGCCAGCAGCTCGTCCCGGGTCGCGGTCGACTCTGGTACGCAGTATTTT. Amino acid sequence: CASSSSRVAVDSGTQYF.

The DNA of the CDR3 is TGCGCCAGCAGCCCGCTGGGCTATGAGCAGTTCTTC. This translates into CASSPLGYEQFF. The chain employs TRBV5-1 and TRBJ2-1; D is uncertain. V was trimmed by 4 bases and J by 8 bases, leaving 10 bases between them. The CDR3 has 12 residues. CDR1 SGHRS and CDR2 YFSETQ come from the germline V gene. The full variable domain, with the rest looked up from reference TRBV5-1 and TRBJ2-1, is KAGVTQTPRYLIKTRGQQVTLSCSPISGHRSVSWYQQTPGQGLQFLFEYFSETQRNKGNFPGRFSGRQFSNSRSEMNVSTLELGDSALYLCASSPLGYEQFFGPGTRLTVL.

A few counts support this clonotype. The V call is TRBV7-3, the J call TRBJ1-1; D may be TRBD1 (5 bases). This CDR3 contains 15 residues. The germline CDR1 and CDR2 sequences are SGHTA and FQGTGA. Trimming shortened V by 1 base and J by 0 bases, and 9 bases separated the two germline ends. The chain's CDR3 is CASSLRRGMNTEAFF. Written as DNA, the CDR3 is TGTGCCAGCAGCTTAAGGCGGGGGATGAACACTGAAGCTTTCTTT.

This clonotype was recorded a few times. The genes are TRBV6-5 and TRBJ1-4; no reliable D call. Germline loops: CDR1 MNHEY, CDR2 SVGAGI. The CDR3 totals 12 residues. Between the trimmed V and J ends, which lost 8 bases and 7 bases, there was a span of 11 bases. The CDR3 sequence is CASSSWGEKLFF. The CDR3 DNA reads as TGTGCCAGCTCATCCTGGGGTGAAAAACTGTTTTTT.